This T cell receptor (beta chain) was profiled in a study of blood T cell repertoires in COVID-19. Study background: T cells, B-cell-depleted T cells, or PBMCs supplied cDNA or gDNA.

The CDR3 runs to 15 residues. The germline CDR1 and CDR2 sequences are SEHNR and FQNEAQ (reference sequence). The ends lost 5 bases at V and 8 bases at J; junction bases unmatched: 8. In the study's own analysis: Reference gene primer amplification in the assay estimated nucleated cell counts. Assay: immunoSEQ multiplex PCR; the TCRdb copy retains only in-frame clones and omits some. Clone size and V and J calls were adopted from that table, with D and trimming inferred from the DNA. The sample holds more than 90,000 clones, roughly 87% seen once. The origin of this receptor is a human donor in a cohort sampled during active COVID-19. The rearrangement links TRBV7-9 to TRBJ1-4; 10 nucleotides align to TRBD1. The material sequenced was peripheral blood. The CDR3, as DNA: TGTGCCAGCAGCCCAGGAGGGACAGGGGTGGAAAAACTGTTTTTT. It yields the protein CASSPGGTGVEKLFF.